This TCR beta chain was identified in a study of CD8+CD57+ T cells in acquired aplastic anemia. Study findings and constraints: Patients and controls had CD8+ Simpson's diversity values that were not significantly distinct.

V was pared by 1 base and J by 5 bases, with 2 bases of the junction left unmatched. Germline assignment: CDR1 MGHDK and CDR2 SYGVNS. The CDR3 runs 14 residues. Sequencing involved patients with CD8+CD57+ cell expansion previously shown by flow cytometry. The template used for profiling TCR beta VDJ and CDR3 was genomic DNA. TCRdb reprocessed the reads via MiXCR and lists one record per CDR3 protein. This sample carries under 500,000 distinct CDR3 sequences, approximately 33% of them seen once, and the ten largest clones take around 0.82%. As regards this clonotype: Its antigen is still unknown.

This chain connects TRBV25-1 to TRBJ2-7; 10 nucleotides align to TRBD1. The clonotype originates from a human donor with aplastic anemia. The sample taken for sequencing was sorted CD4+, CD8+, or CD8+CD57+ T cells (not recorded which) from PBMCs. CDR3 DNA sequence: TGTGCCAGCAGTGAATCGGACAGGGGGGACGAGCAGTACTTC. Protein sequence: CASSESDRGDEQYF.